Below, 11 T cell receptor beta chains from the same sample are listed, as sequenced in a study of blood T cell repertoires in COVID-19. The method was immunoSEQ multiplex PCR; TCRdb's version includes in-frame clones alone and lacks a portion of them. The sample includes 220,000 or so clones, around four fifths of them seen just once. Sequenced: peripheral blood. The receptors derive from a woman aged 55-70 years who had recovered from COVID-19.

The chain is built from TRBV11-2 and TRBJ1-1; no definite D call. CDR3 length: 13 residues. Between the trimmed V and J ends, which lost 1 base and 5 bases, there was a span of 8 bases. Germline values: CDR1 SGHAT, CDR2 FQNNGV. For the CDR3, the DNA is TGTGCCAGCAGCTTAGGGGCCAGGACTGAAGCTTTCTTT. Encoded protein: CASSLGARTEAFF.

This clone came up a few times. V and J are TRBV6-5 and TRBJ1-1; D ambiguous. The V gene's germline CDR1 is MNHEY and CDR2 SVGAGI. Trimming left V 0 bases short and J 6 bases short, with 11 bases between. This CDR3 has 14 residues. CDR3 nucleotides: TGTGCCAGCAGTTACTCTCCGGGTGCGGCTGAAGCTTTCTTT. Protein sequence: CASSYSPGAAEAFF.

The chain links TRBV4-1 to TRBJ1-5, with a weak D call TRBD1 (5 bases). This CDR3 spans 14 amino acids. V dropped 5 bases and J dropped 6 bases, with 14 bases sitting between them. Germline-derived CDR1 and CDR2 are MGHRA and YSYEKL. CDR3 sequence: CASSYDSFGQPQHF. The DNA for the CDR3 is TGCGCCAGCAGCTACGACAGTTTCGGTCAGCCCCAGCATTTT.

In nucleotides, the CDR3 is TGCAGTGCTAGTAGTCAGTTTTCGGGTGGCTACACCTTC. Its protein is CSASSQFSGGYTF. The V and J genes are TRBV20-1 and TRBJ1-2; no clear D. The germline V and J ends were trimmed by 3 bases and 7 bases, with 15 bases remaining between them. This CDR3 comprises 13 residues. Germline V lookup: CDR1 DFQATT, CDR2 SNEGSKA (reference sequence).

The CDR3 DNA reads TGTGCCAGCAGCCAAGACGGCACAGGGATCTATGGCTACACCTTC. It translates to CASSQDGTGIYGYTF. The rearrangement uses TRBV3-1 (or the pseudogene TRBV3-2) and TRBJ1-2; tentative D call: TRBD1 (6 bases). This CDR3 comprises 15 residues. The ends were cut back, 0 bases at V and 4 bases at J, with 12 bases in the middle. Germline V gene lookup returns CDR1 LGHDT and CDR2 YNNKEL (reference sequence).

The chain links TRBV30 to TRBJ1-4; D is unresolved. The ends were cut back, 1 base at V and 2 bases at J, with 8 bases in the middle. The CDR3 totals 14 residues. Germline V gene data show CDR1 as GTSNPN and CDR2 as SVGIG (reference sequence). As DNA, the CDR3 is TGTGCCTGGAGTGGCGGGGTTACTAATGAAAAACTGTTTTTT. As protein: CAWSGGVTNEKLFF.

This clone was seen a handful of times. The chain has TRBV9 and TRBJ1-1, with D hard to call. Germline CDR1 reads SGDLS; CDR2 reads YYNGEE. The ends were cut back, 0 bases at V and 6 bases at J, with 12 bases in the middle. This CDR3 is built from 14 residues. The CDR3 bases are TGTGCCAGCAGCGTAGCTAAGGAGGCTTCTGAAGCTTTCTTT. It encodes CASSVAKEASEAFF.

The sample holds one count of this clone. The gene calls are TRBV4-2 and TRBJ1-6; the D is unclear. Germline V gene sequence: CDR1 LGHNA, CDR2 YNFKEQ. V lost 0 bases and J lost 5, with 11 bases in between. This CDR3 has 16 amino acids. The CDR3 nucleotides are TGTGCCAGCAGCCAAGAGGGCACGGAAAATAATTCACCCCTCCACTTT. It specifies CASSQEGTENNSPLHF.

This clone appeared a single time. The gene calls are TRBV19 and TRBJ1-2; 8 bases fit TRBD1. CDR3 length equals 13 residues. V trimming: 5 bases; J trimming: 3 bases; junction bases outside the gene matches: 2. CDR1 is LNHDA and CDR2 is SQIVND in the germline V gene (reference sequence). The CDR3 reads CASSEQGDYGYTF. For the CDR3, the DNA is TGTGCCAGTAGTGAACAGGGGGACTATGGCTACACCTTC.

The chain links TRBV28 to TRBJ1-1, with 7 nucleotides matching TRBD1. The germline gives CDR1 MDHEN, CDR2 SYDVKM. The V and J ends lost 6 bases and 0 bases, in that order; junction bases with no gene match: 1. The CDR3 has 13 amino acids. The CDR3 region has the DNA TGTGCCAGCAGAGGACAGGTGAACACTGAAGCTTTCTTT. Residues: CASRGQVNTEAFF. Filled out from reference TRBV28 and TRBJ1-1, the complete variable domain reads DVKVTQSSRYLVKRTGEKVFLECVQDMDHENMFWYRQDPGLGLRLIYFSYDVKMKEKGDIPEGYSVSREKKERFSLILESASTNQTSMYLCASRGQVNTEAFFGQGTRLTVV.

This clone appeared a single time. The DNA for the CDR3 is TGTGCCACCAGTACTAGGACAGGGCTGTACGAGCAGTACTTC. Encoded protein: CATSTRTGLYEQYF. The chain joins TRBV24-1 to TRBJ2-7; 8 nucleotides line up with TRBD1. Germline-derived CDR1 and CDR2 are KGHDR and SFDVKD. The ends lost 6 bases at V and 4 bases at J; junction bases unmatched: 7. The CDR3 runs 14 residues.